Here is one T cell receptor beta chain with its context. No antigen is known for it. No base-level quality is on record; no much larger clone is a single base apart. The sample comes from a study of CD8 T cells in acute hepatitis C reinfection (dated by TCRdb to about 2021). For the wider study: The study profiled the TCRbeta repertoire of CD8+ T cells specific for the HCV NS3-1073 epitope during acute infection and after viral clearance. Paired acute and follow-up samples were contributed by four spontaneous resolvers. On the study overall, not on this receptor specifically: TRBV04 and TRBV06 gene families were preferentially used in all groups, and this usage was not explained by overrepresentation in the naive pool. Follow-up repertoires were not available for chronically infected subjects, because NS3-1073 specific cells were too rare to be sorted. Roughly twelve public clonotypes were found regardless of outcome, and V04-02/J02-02 was used by one public clonotype. Because bulk sequencing covered only the TCRbeta chain, the alphabeta pairing of the public clonotypes could not be determined. The NS3-1073 specific repertoires were highly diverse, and diversity did not differ significantly among acute resolver, follow-up resolver and acute chronic samples. It was rare for CDR3 sequences to be shared with other epitopes, and exact matching may have been limited by differing sequencing approaches.

From its cysteine to its phenylalanine, the CDR3 spans 16 amino acids. CDR3 DNA is the only sequence kept; it has 48 bases, read in frame from the first base. The germline V gene sets CDR1 to SNHLY and CDR2 to FYNNEI. V lost 0 bases and J lost 3 bases; the stretch between them is 12 bases long. The FACS-sorted cells had their genomic DNA extracted, and the commercial immunoSEQ service was used to sequence the TCRbeta chains. In the authors' own workflow: ImmunoSEQ Analyzer software v3.0 and R v3.5.1 were the tools used to analyze the repertoire data. Only productive rearrangements were analyzed, because sequences with stop codons or out-of-frame rearrangements were removed. The sequencing provider supplied the metrics for Simpson diversity, Shannon entropy, CDR3 length and nucleotide addition. Based on frequency, clonotypes were placed into dominant, sub-dominant, low or lowest abundance groups, and clonotypes under 0.1% were left out of most analyses. A CDR3 amino acid clonotype was designated public if detected in at least two subjects at a cumulative frequency of at least 0.5%. TCRdb re-hosts the immuneACCESS table, in-frame sequences only. Its copies lack some clones; in the studies checked, an unresolved V gene accounts for under half of them, and the cause for the rest is not known. That table furnishes V, J and clone size, whereas the DNA furnished D and trimming. This sample comprises tens of thousands of clones, approximately 85% of them detected only once. About a tenth of the sample is in the top ten clones.

The sample's time point label, decoded: naive CD8 control sorted from an acute-time-point sample. Enrolled in the Montreal Hepatitis C Cohort (HEPCO) in Canada, the donors were people who inject drugs, and these donors were followed every 3 months. Acute primary HCV infection was defined as a positive HCV RNA or antibody test after a negative test within the previous 24 weeks. CD3, CD8 and CD45RO antibodies were used for surface staining, and dead cells were excluded with an aqua fixable dye. 8 spontaneous resolvers, defined by HCV RNA clearance within 24 weeks, were included in the cohort. Negative selection by means of the MACS CD8+ T cell Isolation Kit yielded CD8+ T cells from peripheral blood mononuclear cells recovered from cryopreservation by thawing. Cells were sorted on a BD FACSAria II cell sorter.

In this chain, TRBV2 is recombined with TRBJ1-5; the D gene is perhaps TRBD1, from 5 matching bases. Sequenced: naive CD8+ T cells from PBMCs. The cell subset or site label on this specimen signifies: sorted total naive CD45RO-negative CD8+ T cells. The source of this sequence is a woman aged 18-30 years who spontaneously cleared hepatitis C infection. The CDR3 in this case is CASSEAQGDLNQPQHF. Read as DNA, the sequence is TGTGCCAGCAGTGAAGCGCAGGGAGACCTCAATCAGCCCCAGCATTTT.